Each of the 8 T cell receptor beta chains below was sequenced from the same sample in a study of Graves' ophthalmopathy and Graves' hyperthyroidism. Amplified material comprised TCR beta CDR3 regions derived from RNA transcripts. A first-round RT-PCR used HTBI primers, followed by a second-round multiplex PCR. TCRdb analysed the multiplex PCR reads with MiXCR anew, one entry per CDR3 protein. Of approximately 540,000 distinct CDR3 sequences in the sample, under 45% were seen once. The specimen was peripheral blood or thyroid tissue (not recorded which). The receptors were sampled from an adult man with Graves' hyperthyroidism.

This chain uses TRBV7-9 with TRBJ2-3, with TRBD1 matching over 7 bases. The CDR3 length is 15 residues. Germline values: CDR1 SEHNR, CDR2 FQNEAQ (reference sequence). The trim removed 5 bases at V and 5 bases at J, leaving 10 bases unmatched. CDR3 nucleotide sequence: TGTGCCAGCAGCCCCCGACAGGGAAATAGAGATACGCAGTATTTT. Amino acid sequence: CASSPRQGNRDTQYF.

V and J are TRBV20-1 and TRBJ1-4; 8 bases map to TRBD1. CDR1 and CDR2 (germline): DFQATT, SNEGSKA (reference sequence). Trimming cost V 0 bases and J 6 bases; bases outside gene matches: 6. The CDR3 length is 15 residues. CDR3 DNA sequence: TGCAGTGCTAGAGACAGGGGGCAATCGGATGAAAAACTGTTTTTT. Its translation: CSARDRGQSDEKLFF.

This clonotype was seen a handful of times. CDR3 coding DNA: TGTGCCAGCAGCTTGGGACTAGCGGGGAGGTCGGATACAGATACGCAGTATTTT. Residues: CASSLGLAGRSDTDTQYF. This chain links TRBV5-4 with TRBJ2-3; TRBD2 matches 11 bases. V dropped 0 bases and J dropped 3; count of bases not matched to a gene: 9. CDR3 length: 18 amino acids. The germline gives CDR1 SGHNT, CDR2 YYREEE (reference sequence).

This clonotype has at least ten counts. V is TRBV29-1 and J is TRBJ2-5, with D hard to call. From germline, CDR1 is SQVTM and CDR2 ANQGSEA. The CDR3 covers 11 residues. The V end was cut by 5 bases, the J end by 4 bases, with 8 bases between. As DNA, the CDR3 is TGCAGCGTTCGGTGGGGAGAGACCCAGTACTTC. Encoded protein: CSVRWGETQYF.

V is TRBV10-3 and J is TRBJ2-7, with a tentative D call TRBD2 (5 bases). The V and J ends lost 10 bases and 7 bases respectively, with 23 bases between them. The CDR3 is 14 residues long. The germline gives CDR1 ENHRY, CDR2 SYGVKD. This chain's CDR3 is CATTRSGGDNEQYF. Written as DNA, the CDR3 is TGTGCCACCACCCGGAGTGGAGGCGACAATGAGCAGTACTTC.

This clonotype was observed a handful of times. This chain uses TRBV10-3 with TRBJ1-2; D remains unclear. Germline loops: CDR1 ENHRY, CDR2 SYGVKD. V was shortened by 0 bases and J by 8 bases, with 7 bases between the two germline ends. The CDR3 runs 12 residues. For the CDR3, the DNA is TGTGCCATCAGTGAGTCAGGGATCGGCTACACCTTC. Translating it yields CAISESGIGYTF.

This clonotype was counted many times. DNA of the CDR3: TGTGCCAGCAGCGCGACACTAACCTACGAGCAGTACTTC. It is translated as CASSATLTYEQYF. This rearrangement joins TRBV7-9 to TRBJ2-7; D is ambiguous. The CDR3 contains 13 residues. Germline V gene lookup returns CDR1 SEHNR and CDR2 FQNEAQ (reference sequence). V lost 5 bases, J lost 2 bases, and 10 bases lay in between.

This chain links TRBV29-1 with TRBJ2-5, with D possibly TRBD2 on 6 matching bases. Germline V gives CDR1 SQVTM, CDR2 ANQGSEA. V was trimmed by 6 bases and J by 9 bases, leaving 20 bases between them. The CDR3 consists of 13 residues. CDR3 loop: CSVADTSNQPQYF. In DNA form, the CDR3 reads TGCAGCGTCGCTGACACTAGCAATCAGCCCCAGTACTTC.